Listed here are 27 T cell receptor beta chains from one sample, sequenced in a study of Ad26.COV2.S vaccination and SARS-CoV-2 variants. Sequenced by immunoSEQ multiplex PCR; TCRdb stores in-frame clones only, minus some. Of some 480,000 clones listed, 87% are singletons. Treatment reported: roughly 20 received Ad26.COV2.S at low or high dose, single or two shots; five or six received placebo; per-sample allocation not given. All samples were drawn on day 63, counting from the first vaccine or placebo injection. The material was peripheral blood, obtained in a trial of Ad26.COV2.S vaccine versus placebo. These TCRs come from a person between 18 and 60 years old who received the Ad26.COV2.S COVID-19 vaccine or a placebo.

The chain uses TRBV6-2 or TRBV6-3 and TRBJ1-3; D remains ambiguous. In germline, CDR1 is MNHEY, CDR2 SVGEGT. V shed 5 bases and J shed 1 base, with 9 bases lying between them. The CDR3 extends over 14 amino acids. CDR3 in DNA: TGTGCCAGCAGTCCCTTTGGGTCTGGAAACACCATATATTTT. This sequence encodes CASSPFGSGNTIYF.

The chain joins TRBV15 to TRBJ1-2; D uncertain. Trimming pared 4 bases from V and 5 bases from J, leaving 14 bases between. The CDR3 has 14 amino acids. The germline V gene encodes CDR1 LNHNV and CDR2 YYDKDF (reference sequence). CDR3 residues: CATSNHRTFYGYTF. CDR3 nucleotides: TGTGCCACCAGCAACCACCGGACTTTTTATGGCTACACCTTC.

The genes are TRBV7-9 and TRBJ1-6; unclear D gene. The germline V gene has CDR1 SEHNR and CDR2 FQNEAQ (reference sequence). This CDR3 has 14 amino acids. Trimming removed 2 bases at V and 8 bases at J, with 10 bases between. The CDR3 DNA is TGTGCCAGCAGCTTAATAGCGGAAGATTCACCCCTCCACTTT. It codes for CASSLIAEDSPLHF.

DNA of the CDR3: TGTGCCAGCCGTGGGGGGCGGGCTCAGCCCCAGCATTTT. It is translated as CASRGGRAQPQHF. The genes are TRBV28 and TRBJ1-5; possible D gene TRBD1, 6 bases. Trimming pared 8 bases from V and 6 bases from J, leaving 14 bases between. CDR3 length: 13 amino acids. In germline, CDR1 is MDHEN, CDR2 SYDVKM.

This chain uses TRBV19 with TRBJ2-1; no definite D call. Germline V gives CDR1 LNHDA, CDR2 SQIVND (reference sequence). The CDR3 is 16 amino acids. V gave up 1 base and J gave up 0 bases, with 10 bases separating them. CDR3 in amino acids: CASSIAGSLSYNEQFF. The CDR3 DNA is TGTGCCAGTAGTATAGCGGGCTCACTCTCCTACAATGAGCAGTTCTTC.

This chain joins TRBV6-1 and TRBJ2-3; D is unresolved. Germline V gene lookup returns CDR1 MNHNS and CDR2 SASEGT. There are 17 residues in the CDR3. Trimming left V 1 base short and J 3 bases short, with 17 bases between. This chain's CDR3 is CASSEDLFLVRTDTQYF. For the CDR3, the DNA is TGTGCCAGCAGTGAAGATCTTTTTTTGGTGCGTACAGATACGCAGTATTTT.

In DNA, the CDR3 is TGCACCGAGGTGGGGGACAGGGCCGATAGCAATCAGCCCCAGCATTTT. Encoded protein: CTEVGDRADSNQPQHF. The chain is built from TRBV1 and TRBJ1-5; the D call of TRBD1 is as the table states it, not checked on the DNA. TRBV1 is listed as a pseudogene. CDR3 size: 16 residues.

The rearrangement uses TRBV7-2 and TRBJ1-2, with D hard to call. This CDR3 region has 17 residues. V was trimmed by 2 bases and J by 0 bases, leaving 16 bases between them. Germline V CDR1 and CDR2: SGHTA, FQGNSA. The CDR3 loop is CASSLSPQREPNYGYTF. In DNA form, the CDR3 reads TGTGCCAGCAGCTTAAGCCCTCAGAGGGAACCTAACTATGGCTACACCTTC.

The chain is built from TRBV5-1 and TRBJ2-1; D unresolved. The germline V and J ends were trimmed by 1 base and 9 bases, with 11 bases remaining between them. This CDR3 has 13 amino acids. Germline V gene sequence: CDR1 SGHRS, CDR2 YFSETQ. The CDR3 loop reads CASSLKRSTEQFF. Here the CDR3 DNA reads TGCGCCAGCAGCTTGAAACGTTCTACTGAGCAGTTCTTC.

This chain connects TRBV30 to TRBJ2-3; TRBD2 agrees at 7 bases. Losses at the gene ends were 2 bases for V and 2 bases for J; bases not matched to a gene: 7. Germline assignment: CDR1 GTSNPN and CDR2 SVGIG (reference sequence). The CDR3 consists of 15 residues. CDR3 coding DNA: TGTGCCTGGAGTATACAGCGGGGCTTCACAGATACGCAGTATTTT. Its translation: CAWSIQRGFTDTQYF.

The CDR3 DNA reads TGTGCCAGCAGCTCCGGGACAGCGAATTCACCCCTCCACTTT. Its translation is CASSSGTANSPLHF. The chain joins TRBV11-2 to TRBJ1-6; 7 bases agree with TRBD1. In germline, CDR1 is SGHAT, CDR2 FQNNGV. The CDR3 extends over 14 amino acids. Trimming at V came to 4 bases and at J to 7 bases, leaving 4 bases not matched to a gene.

The chain employs TRBV28 and TRBJ1-5; no reliable D call. Germline V gives CDR1 MDHEN, CDR2 SYDVKM. The CDR3 runs 17 residues. The V end was cut by 2 bases, the J end by 4 bases, with 18 bases between. The CDR3 region has the DNA TGTGCCAGCAGTTTAATTCCGACCCGGTCTTCTAATCAGCCCCAGCATTTT. This gives the protein CASSLIPTRSSNQPQHF.

The genes are TRBV5-6 and TRBJ1-2; 9 bases are a match to TRBD1. This CDR3 is 14 amino acids long. Germline V gene lookup returns CDR1 SGHDT and CDR2 YYEEEE. Germline trimming cut 5 bases from V and 4 bases from J; bases unmatched to any gene: 6. This chain's CDR3 is CASRWTGEVYGYTF. As DNA, the CDR3 is TGTGCCAGCAGATGGACAGGGGAGGTCTATGGCTACACCTTC. The full variable domain, with the rest looked up from reference TRBV5-6 and TRBJ1-2, is DAGVTQSPTHLIKTRGQQVTLRCSPKSGHDTVSWYQQALGQGPQFIFQYYEEEERQRGNFPDRFSGHQFPNYSSELNVNALLLGDSALYLCASRWTGEVYGYTFGSGTRLTVV.

This sequence joins TRBV2 and TRBJ2-1; TRBD1 matches 9 bases. The CDR3 sequence is 15 residues long. The V gene end was trimmed by 1 base and the J gene end by 6 bases; junction bases not matched to a gene: 4. CDR1 and CDR2 (germline): SNHLY, FYNNEI. The CDR3 DNA reads TGTGCCAGCAGTGAAGACAGGGGGCGAGGCAATGAGCAGTTCTTC. Encoded protein: CASSEDRGRGNEQFF.

The chain joins TRBV11-3 to TRBJ2-1; D gene ambiguous. Trimming pared 5 bases from V and 9 bases from J, leaving 17 bases between. CDR1 SGHNT and CDR2 YENEEA come from the germline V gene. The CDR3 spans 14 residues. This chain's CDR3 is CASSRTVQTGEQFF. The DNA for the CDR3 is TGTGCCAGCAGCCGAACCGTTCAGACGGGTGAGCAGTTCTTC.

The V gene is TRBV7-2, the J gene TRBJ2-1; TRBD2 matches 7 bases. The V and J ends lost 1 base and 4 bases, in that order; junction bases with no gene match: 4. This CDR3 has 15 residues. CDR1 and CDR2 from the germline V gene are SGHTA and FQGNSA. The CDR3 bases are TGTGCCAGCAGCTTAGAGCGGGGAACATACAATGAGCAGTTCTTC. Protein product: CASSLERGTYNEQFF.

The CDR3 loop reads CASSLAGSKGHTIYF. CDR3 sequence (DNA): TGTGCCAGCAGCTTAGCGGGGTCGAAGGGGCACACCATATATTTT. V usage is TRBV7-2 and J usage is TRBJ1-3; D might be TRBD1 (5 bases). The germline V and J ends were trimmed by 0 bases and 8 bases, with 14 bases remaining between them. The length of the CDR3 is 15 residues. The germline gives CDR1 SGHTA, CDR2 FQGNSA.

The chain uses TRBV5-6 and TRBJ2-7; no definite D call. Germline V gene sequence: CDR1 SGHDT, CDR2 YYEEEE. Trimming pared 1 base from V and 3 bases from J, leaving 8 bases between. There are 13 residues in the CDR3. The CDR3 sequence: CASSLSQSYEQYF. For the CDR3, the DNA is TGTGCCAGCAGCTTGTCACAGAGCTACGAGCAGTACTTC.

The chain uses TRBV6-5 and TRBJ2-7; 9 bases map to TRBD1. V lost 11 bases and J lost 9; bases outside the gene matches: 17. CDR3 length equals 14 residues. Germline CDR1 is MNHEY and CDR2 is SVGAGI. CDR3 bases: TGTGCCGGAGACCGGGGACAGGGACCGAATGGGCAGTACTTC. Protein sequence: CAGDRGQGPNGQYF.

CDR3 region: CASSYSGQADYGYTF. In DNA form, the CDR3 reads TGTGCCAGCAGTTACTCGGGGCAGGCCGACTATGGCTACACCTTC. The chain is built from TRBV6-5 and TRBJ1-2, with D possibly TRBD1 on 5 matching bases. The germline gives CDR1 MNHEY, CDR2 SVGAGI. This CDR3 spans 15 amino acids. V was clipped by 0 bases and J by 3 bases, with 11 bases between them.

This chain joins TRBV7-2 and TRBJ2-1, with D unresolved. V was pared by 1 base and J by 9 bases, with 16 bases between. The CDR3 has 15 amino acids. The germline V gene has CDR1 SGHTA and CDR2 FQGNSA. This CDR3 is CASSLGSRTHGEQFF. The CDR3 nucleotides read TGTGCCAGCAGCTTAGGGTCCCGAACCCACGGTGAGCAGTTCTTC. The complete variable domain, with remaining parts taken from reference TRBV7-2 and TRBJ2-1, reads GAGVSQSPSNKVTEKGKDVELRCDPISGHTALYWYRQSLGQGLEFLIYFQGNSAPDKSGLPSDRFSAERTGGSVSTLTIQRTQQEDSAVYLCASSLGSRTHGEQFFGPGTRLTVL.

J is TRBJ2-5 and V is TRBV28, with 10 positions matching TRBD1. The germline gives CDR1 MDHEN, CDR2 SYDVKM. V trimming: 4 bases; J trimming: 7 bases; junction bases outside the gene matches: 6. The CDR3 length is 14 residues. CDR3 region: CASSWTGGFGTQYF. The DNA of the CDR3 is TGTGCCAGCAGTTGGACAGGGGGATTCGGGACCCAGTACTTC.

The rearrangement joins TRBV29-1 to TRBJ2-7, with 9 bases that match TRBD1. Germline assignment: CDR1 SQVTM and CDR2 ANQGSEA. Trimming cost V 1 base and J 4 bases; bases outside gene matches: 2. This CDR3 is 13 amino acids long. CDR3 coding DNA: TGCAGCGTTGAAGGACAGGGGGAATACGAGCAGTACTTC. Translated, it gives CSVEGQGEYEQYF.

J is TRBJ2-5 and V is TRBV15; D perhaps matches TRBD2 (5 bases). Germline V gene data show CDR1 as LNHNV and CDR2 as YYDKDF (reference sequence). The CDR3 contains 15 residues. Trimming cost V 5 bases and J 1 base, with 14 bases left between them. CDR3 in amino acids: CATSGRGSLQETQYF. In DNA form, the CDR3 reads TGTGCCACCAGCGGCAGAGGGTCGCTCCAAGAGACCCAGTACTTC.

The chain recombines TRBV3-1 (or the pseudogene TRBV3-2) with TRBJ2-2; D gene uncertain. Germline V gene data show CDR1 as LGHDT and CDR2 as YNNKEL (reference sequence). The CDR3 runs 12 residues. Deletions cut 4 bases from V and 4 bases from J, with 4 bases between. The CDR3 is CASSRSTGELFF. DNA of the CDR3: TGTGCCAGCAGCCGTAGCACCGGGGAGCTGTTTTTT.

The genes are TRBV19 and TRBJ2-1; the D gene could be TRBD1 or TRBD2 (5 bases each). The ends were cut back, 6 bases at V and 3 bases at J, with 15 bases in the middle. The CDR3 covers 15 residues. Looked up from germline, CDR1 is LNHDA and CDR2 is SQIVND (reference sequence). The CDR3 DNA is TGTGCCAGTAGCATGGGGGTGACTAACTACAATGAGCAGTTCTTC. It is translated as CASSMGVTNYNEQFF.

V and J are TRBV19 and TRBJ2-2; D call uncertain. The CDR3 runs to 12 residues. Germline V gives CDR1 LNHDA, CDR2 SQIVND (reference sequence). The ends were cut back, 3 bases at V and 8 bases at J, with 7 bases in the middle. The CDR3 region has the DNA TGTGCCAGTAGTATCCCATCTGGGGAGCTGTTTTTT. It yields the protein CASSIPSGELFF.